The sequence of this TCR beta chain was determined in a study of CD8 T cells in ankylosing spondylitis. Findings of the study overall: Earlier literature documents some of the motif variants in reactive arthritis synovial fluid and blood.

Researchers built TCR beta libraries using quantitative 5'-RACE with molecular barcodes. In TCRdb, the 5' RACE reads were re-called with MiXCR into one record per CDR3 protein. The table records 40,000 to 55,000 distinct CDR3 sequences, 6.5% to 8% of them present only once. This clonotype showed up many times. Its cognate antigen is unknown. The CDR3 loop spans 16 amino acids. V lost 4 bases, J lost 3 bases, and 10 bases stayed unmatched. CDR1 and CDR2 from the germline V gene are SGHRS and YFSETQ. The source material was blood, either unsorted or a sorted T cell fraction (not recorded which). The receptor was isolated from a female donor with ankylosing spondylitis or in good health (not recorded which). The chain employs TRBV5-1 and TRBJ2-3; 8 bases fit TRBD1. In DNA form, the CDR3 reads TGCGCCAGCAGCGTCGATCCAGGGGGCGCAACAGATACGCAGTATTTT. Translation gives CASSVDPGGATDTQYF.